These 9 T cell receptor beta chains share one sample of origin, sequenced in a study of T cell repertoires in cytomegalovirus infection. TCRdb used MiXCR to reprocess the reads, holding one entry per CDR3 protein. This repertoire shows fewer than 6,500 distinct CDR3 sequences, around 49% found once; its top ten account for 70% to 90%. The antigens for these receptors are not known. The sample taken for sequencing was PBMCs, sequenced either directly or after in vitro stimulation (not recorded which). The receptors derive from a human donor in good health (CMV status not recorded). Some clones in this sample may be carry-over from other donors' samples.

In regard to this clonotype: A read error may produce the germline difference seen at one junction end. The rearrangement links TRBV7-9 to TRBJ1-1; tentatively, D is TRBD1 (6 bases). CDR1 and CDR2 from the germline V gene are SEHNR and FQNEAQ (reference sequence). This CDR3 is built from 13 residues. The CDR3 region has the DNA TGTGCCAGCAGAGGGGGGTCGGCAACTGAAGATTTCTTT. It codes for CASRGGSATEDFF.

Of note for this clonotype: At one end the junction does not follow the germline gene, possibly because of a read error. V is TRBV7-8 and J is TRBJ2-7, with D maybe TRBD1 (6 bases). Germline V CDR1 and CDR2: SGHVS, FQNEAQ. The CDR3 is 14 amino acids. CDR3 sequence reads: CASRWDTPGYEHSF. In DNA, the CDR3 is TGTGCCAGCAGATGGGACACCCCTGGCTACGAGCATTCCTTC.

This clonotype was detected only a few times. V is TRBV6-1 and J is TRBJ2-3, with a weak D call TRBD1 (5 bases). The CDR3 spans 15 residues. Germline V gives CDR1 MNHNS, CDR2 SASEGT. The V end lost 10 bases, the J end lost 0 bases, and 17 bases lay between the germline ends. CDR3 in DNA: TGTGCCACAATGGGGCTCACATTTAGCACAGATACGCAGTATTTT. It is translated as CATMGLTFSTDTQYF.

Points on this clonotype: This is likely a read error, given that the CDR3 carries no conserved phenylalanine or tryptophan at its end. The DNA is left out, because the CDR3 cannot be placed on it with certainty; the CDR3 is given as TCRdb lists it. The chain uses TRBV27 and TRBJ2-3. With termini counted, the CDR3 has 10 amino acids. Looked up from germline, CDR1 is MNHEY and CDR2 is SMNVEV (reference sequence). The CDR3 sequence is CASHGYTQSC.

This clonotype appeared a single time. The final CDR3 position lacks the conserved phenylalanine or tryptophan, pointing to a likely read error. No DNA is shown, since the ends of the CDR3 on it are uncertain; the CDR3 is the one TCRdb lists. The CDR3 sequence is CASRWDTPGFEQSC. The chain is built from TRBV7-8 and TRBJ2-7; TRBD1 reflects the table's D call only, with no check against the DNA. Germline V lookup: CDR1 SGHVS, CDR2 FQNEAQ. The CDR3 comprises 14 residues, both ends counted.

This clonotype was found a few times. V is TRBV7-2 and J is TRBJ2-7; TRBD2 aligns across 8 bases. The CDR3 sequence is 15 residues long. Germline-derived CDR1 and CDR2 are SGHTA and FQGNSA. The V gene end was trimmed by 2 bases and the J gene end by 4 bases; junction bases not matched to a gene: 7. CDR3 in DNA: TGTGCCAGCAGCTTATCGGCGGGAGGAACATACGAGCAGTACTTC. It is translated as CASSLSAGGTYEQYF.

This clonotype was observed a few times. This sequence joins TRBV7-2 and TRBJ2-3, with a possible D match to TRBD1 (5 bases). Germline CDR1 and CDR2: SGHTA and FQGNSA. The CDR3 is 14 amino acids. V lost 6 bases, J lost 12 bases, and 22 bases lay in between. This CDR3 is CASRLTDKIVTQYF. The DNA of the CDR3 is TGTGCCAGCAGATTAACGGACAAGATAGTTACTCAGTATTTT.

V gene TRBV19 combines with J gene TRBJ1-2; D remains ambiguous. The germline gives CDR1 LNHDA, CDR2 SQIVND (reference sequence). Deletions cut 10 bases from V and 4 bases from J, with 13 bases between. The CDR3 covers 12 residues. DNA of the CDR3: TGTGCCACTGTGGGCGGATTCTATGGCTACACCTTC. Its translation is CATVGGFYGYTF.

This clonotype is a singleton in its sample. The chain combines TRBV7-6 with TRBJ2-3, with D hard to call. Deletions cut 1 base from V and 7 bases from J, with 6 bases between. CDR3 length: 12 amino acids. CDR1 is SGHVS and CDR2 is FNYEAQ in the germline V gene. The CDR3 here is CASSLEGYTQYF. The DNA of the CDR3 is TGTGCCAGCAGCTTAGAAGGGTATACGCAGTATTTT.